The entry below gives a single T cell receptor beta chain sequence along with its context. This sample is drawn from a study of blood T cell repertoires in COVID-19. Overall study: Material from acute and convalescent COVID-19 was sourced from the United States, Italy and Spain. In each case, the material was cDNA or gDNA derived from T cells, B-cell-depleted T cells, or PBMCs.

This CDR3 comprises 16 residues. Germline lookup yields CDR1 SGHTS and CDR2 YDEGEE. After removal of 1 base from V and 2 bases from J, the junction contained 5 bases not matched to a gene. How the authors handled the data: Amplification of reference gene primers provided the estimated nucleated cell counts. Assay used: immunoSEQ multiplex PCR; TCRdb lists only in-frame clones, some missing. V and J calls and clone size are copied from that table; D and trimming were computed from the DNA. Among 100,000 or so clones listed, 87% were seen once. Sequencing input: peripheral blood. This clonotype was obtained from a woman aged 25 to 39 with acute or convalescent COVID-19. This sequence joins TRBV5-8 and TRBJ2-3, with 9 bases lining up with TRBD1. The CDR3 region has the DNA TGTGCCAGCAGCTTGTGGGACAGGGTTACCACAGATACGCAGTATTTT. Residues: CASSLWDRVTTDTQYF.